This T cell receptor (beta chain) is drawn from a study of blood T cell repertoires in COVID-19. Study summary: Sites in the United States, Italy and Spain provided acute and convalescent COVID-19 samples.

V was shortened by 2 bases and J by 1 base, with 8 bases between the two germline ends. The CDR3 extends over 14 amino acids. CDR1 MNHEY and CDR2 SVGEGT come from the germline V gene. The protocol was immunoSEQ multiplex PCR, while the TCRdb copy is restricted to in-frame clones and leaves out a portion. The sample carries roughly 150,000 clones, around 85% recorded once. This TCR came from a woman aged 65 to 85 with acute or convalescent COVID-19. The sequencing sample was made of peripheral blood. The chain has TRBV6-2 or TRBV6-3 and TRBJ2-5; D call uncertain. In DNA form, the CDR3 reads TGTGCCAGCAGTTACACTATGATCCAAGAGACCCAGTACTTC. Translation: CASSYTMIQETQYF.